This TCR beta chain originates from a study of OX40 agonist ivuxolimab in advanced cancers. Study summary: Mean age 60 years, range 23 to 79; roughly 82% male.

Sequencing used immunoSEQ multiplex PCR; TCRdb keeps in-frame clones, though not all of them. The table shows tens of thousands of clones, with 75% to 90% occurring only once. Per germline, CDR1 LGHNT and CDR2 FRNRAP. The CDR3 is 13 residues long. Trimming took off 5 bases at V and 0 bases at J, with 8 bases between the two ends. A note on this clone: Its cognate antigen is unknown.

General study findings and limits: In the 0.1-3.0 mg/kg groups, partial responders showed among the lowest expansion.

This TCR came from an adult with an advanced solid tumor such as melanoma, head and neck, liver or kidney cancer. The V gene is TRBV12-5, the J gene TRBJ2-7, with D hard to call. This sample comprised CD4+ or CD8+ T cells sorted from blood, obtained in a trial of the OX40 agonist ivuxolimab. CDR3 DNA sequence: TGTGCTAGTGGTCGATACGGCTCCTACGAGCAGTACTTC. It yields the protein CASGRYGSYEQYF.